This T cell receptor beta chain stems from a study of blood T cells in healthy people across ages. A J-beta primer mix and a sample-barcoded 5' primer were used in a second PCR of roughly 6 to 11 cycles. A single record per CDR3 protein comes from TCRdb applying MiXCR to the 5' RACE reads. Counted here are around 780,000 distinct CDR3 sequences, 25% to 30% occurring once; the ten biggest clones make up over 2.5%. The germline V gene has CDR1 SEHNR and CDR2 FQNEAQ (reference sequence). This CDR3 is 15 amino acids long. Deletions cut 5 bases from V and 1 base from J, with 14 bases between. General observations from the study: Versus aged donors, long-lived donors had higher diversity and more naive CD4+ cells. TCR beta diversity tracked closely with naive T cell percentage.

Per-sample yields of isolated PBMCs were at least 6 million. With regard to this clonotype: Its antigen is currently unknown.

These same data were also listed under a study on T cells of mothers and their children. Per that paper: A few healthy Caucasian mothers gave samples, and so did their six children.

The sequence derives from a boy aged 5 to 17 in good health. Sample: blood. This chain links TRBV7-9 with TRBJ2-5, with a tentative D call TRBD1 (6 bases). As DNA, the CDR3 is TGTGCCAGCAGCACCGGACAGTCCTTCCAAGAGACCCAGTACTTC. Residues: CASSTGQSFQETQYF.